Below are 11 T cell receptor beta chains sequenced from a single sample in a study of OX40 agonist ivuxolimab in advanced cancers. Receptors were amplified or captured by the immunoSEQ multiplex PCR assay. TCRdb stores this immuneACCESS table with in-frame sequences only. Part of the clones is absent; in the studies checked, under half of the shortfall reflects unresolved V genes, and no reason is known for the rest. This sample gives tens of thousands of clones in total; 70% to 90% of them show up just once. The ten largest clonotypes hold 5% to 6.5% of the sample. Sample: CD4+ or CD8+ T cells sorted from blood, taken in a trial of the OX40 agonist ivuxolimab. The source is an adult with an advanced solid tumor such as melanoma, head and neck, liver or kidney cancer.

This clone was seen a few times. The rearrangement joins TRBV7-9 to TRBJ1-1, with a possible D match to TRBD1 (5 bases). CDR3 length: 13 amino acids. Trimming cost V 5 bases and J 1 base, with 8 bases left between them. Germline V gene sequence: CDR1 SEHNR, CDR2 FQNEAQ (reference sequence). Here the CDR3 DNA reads TGTGCCAGCAGCCTTCAGGGGAACACTGAAGCTTTCTTT. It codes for CASSLQGNTEAFF.

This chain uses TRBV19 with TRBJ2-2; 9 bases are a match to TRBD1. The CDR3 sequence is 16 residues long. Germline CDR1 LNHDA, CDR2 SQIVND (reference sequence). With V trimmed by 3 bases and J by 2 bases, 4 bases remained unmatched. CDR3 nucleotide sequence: TGTGCCAGTAGTATTTGGGGACAGGGTAACACCGGGGAGCTGTTTTTT. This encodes CASSIWGQGNTGELFF. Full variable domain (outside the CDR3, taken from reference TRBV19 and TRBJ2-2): DGGITQSPKYLFRKEGQNVTLSCEQNLNHDAMYWYRQDPGQGLRLIYYSQIVNDFQKGDIAEGYSVSREKKESFPLTVTSAQKNPTAFYLCASSIWGQGNTGELFFGEGSRLTVL.

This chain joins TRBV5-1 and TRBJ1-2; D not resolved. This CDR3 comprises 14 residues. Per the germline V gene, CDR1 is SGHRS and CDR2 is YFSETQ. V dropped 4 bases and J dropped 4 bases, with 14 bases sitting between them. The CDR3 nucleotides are TGCGCCAGCAGCCCGCTAGACATAAGCTATGGCTACACCTTC. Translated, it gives CASSPLDISYGYTF.

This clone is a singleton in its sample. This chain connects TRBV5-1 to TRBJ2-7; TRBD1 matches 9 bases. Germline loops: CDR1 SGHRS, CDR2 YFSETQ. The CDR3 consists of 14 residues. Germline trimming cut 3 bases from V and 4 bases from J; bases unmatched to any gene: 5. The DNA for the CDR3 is TGCGCCAGCAGCTCGTCCGGGACAGGGTACGAGCAGTACTTC. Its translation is CASSSSGTGYEQYF. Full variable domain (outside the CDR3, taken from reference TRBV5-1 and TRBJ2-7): KAGVTQTPRYLIKTRGQQVTLSCSPISGHRSVSWYQQTPGQGLQFLFEYFSETQRNKGNFPGRFSGRQFSNSRSEMNVSTLELGDSALYLCASSSSGTGYEQYFGPGTRLTVT.

The chain's CDR3 is CASSVELHSTQYF. The CDR3 DNA is TGTGCCAGCAGCGTAGAGCTCCACAGTACGCAGTATTTT. The chain uses TRBV9 and TRBJ2-3; D unclear. Trimming stripped 0 bases from V and 8 bases from J, with 10 bases between. The length of the CDR3 is 13 residues. CDR1 and CDR2 (germline): SGDLS, YYNGEE.

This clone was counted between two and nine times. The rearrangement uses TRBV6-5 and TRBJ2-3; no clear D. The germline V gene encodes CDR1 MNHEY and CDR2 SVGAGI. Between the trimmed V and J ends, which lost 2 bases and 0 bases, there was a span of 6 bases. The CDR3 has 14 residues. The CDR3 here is CASSYQGSTDTQYF. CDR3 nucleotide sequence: TGTGCCAGCAGTTACCAAGGCAGCACAGATACGCAGTATTTT.

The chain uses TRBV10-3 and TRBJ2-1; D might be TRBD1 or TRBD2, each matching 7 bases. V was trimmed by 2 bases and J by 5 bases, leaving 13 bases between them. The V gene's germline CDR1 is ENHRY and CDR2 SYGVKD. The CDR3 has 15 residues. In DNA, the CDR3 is TGTGCCATCAGTGAGCGACAGGGAGGGGACAATGAGCAGTTCTTC. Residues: CAISERQGGDNEQFF.

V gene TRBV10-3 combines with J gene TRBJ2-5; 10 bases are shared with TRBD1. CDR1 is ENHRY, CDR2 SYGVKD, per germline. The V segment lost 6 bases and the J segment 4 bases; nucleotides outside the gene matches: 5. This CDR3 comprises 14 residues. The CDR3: CAISIGQGGETQYF. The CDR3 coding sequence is TGTGCCATCAGCATTGGACAGGGGGGAGAGACCCAGTACTTC.

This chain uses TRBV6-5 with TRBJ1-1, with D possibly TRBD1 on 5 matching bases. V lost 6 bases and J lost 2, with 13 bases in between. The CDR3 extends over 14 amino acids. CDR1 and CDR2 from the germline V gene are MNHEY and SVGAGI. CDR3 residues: CASREGSANTEAFF. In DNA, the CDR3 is TGTGCCAGCAGGGAGGGGAGTGCAAACACTGAAGCTTTCTTT.

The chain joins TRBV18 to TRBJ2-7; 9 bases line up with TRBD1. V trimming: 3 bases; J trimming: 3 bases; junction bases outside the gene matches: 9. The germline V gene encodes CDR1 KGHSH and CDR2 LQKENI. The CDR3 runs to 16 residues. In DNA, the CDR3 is TGTGCCAGCTCACCCATCGGGGGGACAGGGATCTACGAGCAGTACTTC. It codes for CASSPIGGTGIYEQYF.

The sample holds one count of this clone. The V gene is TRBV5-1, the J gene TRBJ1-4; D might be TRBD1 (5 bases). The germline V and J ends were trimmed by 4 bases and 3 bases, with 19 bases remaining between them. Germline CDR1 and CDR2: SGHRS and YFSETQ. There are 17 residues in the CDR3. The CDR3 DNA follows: TGCGCCAGCAGCCCAGGCCAGGGAGGTTCTCCTAATGAAAAACTGTTTTTT. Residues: CASSPGQGGSPNEKLFF.